One and the same sample provided the 7 T cell receptor beta chains below, sequenced in a study of blood T cell repertoires in COVID-19. Some clones are missing from TCRdb's copy, which holds only in-frame ones; the method was immunoSEQ multiplex PCR. The table records tens of thousands of clones, approximately 90% of them present only once. Sample: peripheral blood. The receptors stem from a man aged 25-45 years with active or convalescent COVID-19.

The chain recombines TRBV7-8 with TRBJ2-7; TRBD1 aligns across 7 bases. The CDR3 loop spans 15 amino acids. Trimming at V came to 3 bases and at J to 2 bases, leaving 7 bases not matched to a gene. The germline V gene encodes CDR1 SGHVS and CDR2 FQNEAQ. CDR3: CASSLTGTEAYEQYV. The CDR3 nucleotides are TGTGCCAGCAGCTTGACCGGGACAGAAGCCTACGAGCAGTACGTC.

This clone turned up a few times. The chain carries TRBV6-5 and TRBJ1-5; 7 positions agree with TRBD1. CDR1 MNHEY and CDR2 SVGAGI come from the germline V gene. J lost 6 bases, V lost 5 bases, and 10 bases had no gene match. The CDR3 extends over 15 amino acids. The CDR3 bases are TGTGCCAGCAGTCCCCGGGACAGTTGGGCTCAGCCCCAGCATTTT. Translating gives CASSPRDSWAQPQHF.

This sequence joins TRBV6-2 or TRBV6-3 and TRBJ2-1; TRBD1 aligns across 8 bases. V trimming: 5 bases; J trimming: 9 bases; junction bases outside the gene matches: 12. CDR1 and CDR2 (germline): MNHEY, SVGEGT. This CDR3 contains 15 residues. The CDR3 is CASSPLQRTGTEQFF. The CDR3 DNA is TGTGCCAGCAGTCCCCTACAAAGGACAGGGACTGAGCAGTTCTTC.

The rearrangement uses TRBV6-1 and TRBJ2-5; TRBD1 matches at 11 bases. V was clipped by 3 bases and J by 4 bases; unmatched bases: 4. Germline V gives CDR1 MNHNS, CDR2 SASEGT. The CDR3 has 15 residues. The CDR3 region is CASSDAGTGGETQYF. As DNA, the CDR3 is TGTGCCAGCAGTGACGCCGGGACAGGGGGAGAGACCCAGTACTTC.

J is TRBJ1-6 and V is TRBV7-8, with D hard to call. The V and J ends lost 7 bases and 10 bases respectively, with 14 bases between them. CDR3 size: 13 residues. Germline V CDR1 and CDR2: SGHVS, FQNEAQ. The CDR3 spells CASTPELGSPLHF. The CDR3, as DNA: TGTGCCAGCACTCCGGAACTAGGCTCACCCCTCCACTTT.

This clone was found once. The gene calls are TRBV7-3 and TRBJ2-1; TRBD2 matches at 7 bases. There are 14 residues in the CDR3. The germline V gene has CDR1 SGHTA and CDR2 FQGTGA. The junction had 0 bases not matched to a gene; V was cut back by 3 bases and J by 1 base. The CDR3 region has the DNA TGTGCCAGCAGCTTGGGGGGGTCCTACAATGAGCAGTTCTTC. This sequence encodes CASSLGGSYNEQFF.

This clone was detected only once. The chain has TRBV5-4 and TRBJ2-2; no reliable D call. The V gene lost 0 bases and the J gene lost 2 bases, with 8 bases spanning the gap. This CDR3 is built from 15 residues. Germline V lookup: CDR1 SGHNT, CDR2 YYREEE (reference sequence). The CDR3 DNA follows: TGTGCCAGCAGCTTGGGCGAACGAAACACCGGGGAGCTGTTTTTT. Translating it yields CASSLGERNTGELFF.